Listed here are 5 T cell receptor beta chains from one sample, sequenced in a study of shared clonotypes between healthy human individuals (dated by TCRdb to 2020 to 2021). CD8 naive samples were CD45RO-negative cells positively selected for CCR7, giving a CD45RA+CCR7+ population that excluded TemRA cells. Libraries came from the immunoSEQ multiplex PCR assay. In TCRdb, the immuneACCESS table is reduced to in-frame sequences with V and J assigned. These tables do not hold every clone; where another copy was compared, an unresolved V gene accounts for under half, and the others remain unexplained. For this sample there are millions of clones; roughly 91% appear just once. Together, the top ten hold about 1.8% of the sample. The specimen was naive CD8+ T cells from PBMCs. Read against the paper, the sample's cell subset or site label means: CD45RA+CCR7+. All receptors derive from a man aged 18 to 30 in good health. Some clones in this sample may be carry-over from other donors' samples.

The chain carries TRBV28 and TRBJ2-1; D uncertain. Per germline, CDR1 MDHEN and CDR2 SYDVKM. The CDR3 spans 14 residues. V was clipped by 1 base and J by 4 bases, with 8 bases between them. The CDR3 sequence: CASSLLSRYNEQFF. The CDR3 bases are TGTGCCAGCAGTTTATTAAGTCGATACAATGAGCAGTTCTTC.

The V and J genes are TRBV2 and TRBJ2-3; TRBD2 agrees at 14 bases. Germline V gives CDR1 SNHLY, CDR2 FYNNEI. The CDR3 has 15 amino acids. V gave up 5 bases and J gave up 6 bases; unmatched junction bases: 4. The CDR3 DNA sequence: TGTGCCAGCAGTCGGACTAGCGGGAGGCAGGATACGCAGTATTTT. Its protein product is CASSRTSGRQDTQYF.

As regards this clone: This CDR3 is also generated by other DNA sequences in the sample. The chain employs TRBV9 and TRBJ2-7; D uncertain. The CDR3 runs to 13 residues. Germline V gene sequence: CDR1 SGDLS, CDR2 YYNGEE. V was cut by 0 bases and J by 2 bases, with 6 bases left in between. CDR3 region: CASSVGDTYEQYF. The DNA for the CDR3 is TGTGCCAGCAGCGTAGGGGATACCTACGAGCAGTACTTC. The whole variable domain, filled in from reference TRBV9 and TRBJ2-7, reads DSGVTQTPKHLITATGQRVTLRCSPRSGDLSVYWYQQSLDQGLQFLIQYYNGEERAKGNILERFSAQQFPDLHSELNLSSLELGDSALYFCASSVGDTYEQYFGPGTRLTVT.

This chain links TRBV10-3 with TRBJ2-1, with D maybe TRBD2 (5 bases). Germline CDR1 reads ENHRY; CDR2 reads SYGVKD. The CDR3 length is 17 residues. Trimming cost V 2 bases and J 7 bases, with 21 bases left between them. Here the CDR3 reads CAISERLATGTENEQFF. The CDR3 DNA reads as TGTGCCATCAGTGAGAGGTTAGCGACGGGAACGGAGAATGAGCAGTTCTTC.

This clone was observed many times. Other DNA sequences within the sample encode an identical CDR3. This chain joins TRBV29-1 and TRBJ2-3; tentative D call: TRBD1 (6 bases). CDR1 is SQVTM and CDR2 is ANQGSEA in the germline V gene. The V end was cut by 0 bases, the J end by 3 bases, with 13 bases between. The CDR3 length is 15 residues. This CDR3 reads CSVEDGGPSTDTQYF. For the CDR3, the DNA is TGCAGCGTTGAAGATGGGGGCCCCTCGACAGATACGCAGTATTTT.